What follows is one T cell receptor beta chain and its context. The antigen is unknown. TCRdb processed the 5' RACE reads anew with MiXCR; each CDR3 protein has one entry. Here the sample spans about 530,000 distinct CDR3 sequences, roughly 15% being singletons. The sample is drawn from a study of identical twins. Findings and caveats of the study: Within cord blood, abundant beta clonotypes carried fewer insertions, but memory repertoires showed no such trend. Conclusions relied on cross-sectional statistical analysis, not following the same donors. Potential partial confounding of zero-insertion analyses by invariant MAIT and iNKT cells was noted. Excess low generation probability was seen in twin-shared out-of-frame alpha sequences.

This CDR3 has 13 residues. The V end was cut by 8 bases, the J end by 3 bases, with 14 bases between. Germline V gene data show CDR1 as WSHSY and CDR2 as SAAADI. This sample was shared with a second study, whose subject was yellow fever vaccine responses in identical twins.

V gene TRBV10-2 combines with J gene TRBJ2-7; D tentatively fits TRBD1 or TRBD2 (5 bases each). The receptor was derived from a woman aged 18-29 years in good health. The specimen sequenced was CD4+ T cells sorted from blood. CDR3 DNA: TGCGCCAGCCGATGGGACGGAAGCTACGAGCAGTACTTC. It is translated as CASRWDGSYEQYF.